A selection of T cell receptor beta chains follows, all from one sample in a study of blood T cell repertoires in COVID-19. This table comes from immunoSEQ multiplex PCR, and its TCRdb copy is limited to in-frame clones, with some not included. The profile shows approximately 35,000 clones, over 75% of them singletons. The specimen sequenced was peripheral blood. The receptor source for this set is a man between 60 and 75 years old with active COVID-19. The CDR3 runs from the conserved cysteine through the conserved F or W. The order of the fields is J gene, clone size, D gene, V gene, CDR3 length, CDR3 protein, CDR3 DNA. A D gene is named only where the DNA matches it firmly. Size values are once, few and many counts, or a class for expanded clones, and some rows have none.

J gene: TRBJ2-5
clone size: -
D gene: TRBD2
V gene: TRBV19
CDR3 length: 13
CDR3 protein: CASSPGGVQTQYF
CDR3 DNA: TGTGCCAGCTCCCCGGGAGGGGTGCAGACCCAGTACTTC

J gene: TRBJ1-1
clone size: -
D gene: -
V gene: TRBV27
CDR3 length: 14
CDR3 protein: CASSLTWLNTEAFF
CDR3 DNA: TGTGCCAGCAGTTTGACATGGCTGAACACTGAAGCTTTCTTT

J gene: TRBJ2-1
clone size: few
D gene: TRBD2
V gene: TRBV24-1
CDR3 length: 15
CDR3 protein: CATTDRTSGNNEQFF
CDR3 DNA: TGTGCCACCACCGATAGGACTAGCGGGAACAATGAGCAGTTCTTC

J gene: TRBJ1-4
clone size: -
D gene: -
V gene: TRBV19
CDR3 length: 15
CDR3 protein: CASTPSTGTNEKLFF
CDR3 DNA: TGTGCCAGTACCCCCTCAACAGGGACTAATGAAAAACTGTTTTTT

J gene: TRBJ2-7
clone size: -
D gene: -
V gene: TRBV27
CDR3 length: 15
CDR3 protein: CASSLEARFTYEQYF
CDR3 DNA: TGTGCCAGCAGTTTAGAAGCGAGATTCACCTACGAGCAGTACTTC

J gene: TRBJ2-3
clone size: -
D gene: TRBD2
V gene: TRBV7-2
CDR3 length: 14
CDR3 protein: CASSTTSGTDTQYF
CDR3 DNA: TGTGCCAGCAGCACCACTAGCGGCACAGATACGCAGTATTTT

J gene: TRBJ2-1
clone size: -
D gene: -
V gene: TRBV7-3
CDR3 length: 15
CDR3 protein: CASSSGGAGHNEQFF
CDR3 DNA: TGTGCCAGCAGCTCCGGGGGAGCGGGCCACAATGAGCAGTTCTTC

J gene: TRBJ1-1
clone size: -
D gene: -
V gene: TRBV10-1
CDR3 length: 15
CDR3 protein: CASSDGMGGRGRAFF
CDR3 DNA: TGCGCCAGCAGTGATGGAATGGGCGGCAGGGGAAGGGCTTTCTTT

J gene: TRBJ2-5
clone size: -
D gene: TRBD2
V gene: TRBV24-1
CDR3 length: 15
CDR3 protein: CATSYSGRAPETQYF
CDR3 DNA: TGTGCCACCAGTTACAGCGGGAGGGCCCCGGAGACCCAGTACTTC

J gene: TRBJ2-2
clone size: -
D gene: TRBD2
V gene: TRBV28
CDR3 length: 15
CDR3 protein: CASKGAGGGVGELFF
CDR3 DNA: TGTGCCAGCAAGGGAGCGGGGGGCGGAGTCGGGGAACTGTTTTTT

J gene: TRBJ2-7
clone size: -
D gene: TRBD2
V gene: TRBV6-6
CDR3 length: 15
CDR3 protein: CASSYGAGGPYEQYF
CDR3 DNA: TGTGCCAGCAGTTACGGGGCGGGAGGGCCCTACGAGCAGTACTTC

J gene: TRBJ1-4
clone size: -
D gene: TRBD1
V gene: TRBV18
CDR3 length: 13
CDR3 protein: CASSPDRGSGLFF
CDR3 DNA: TGTGCCAGCTCACCGGACAGGGGATCAGGACTGTTTTTT

J gene: TRBJ1-6
clone size: -
D gene: TRBD1
V gene: TRBV3-1/TRBV3-2
CDR3 length: 14
CDR3 protein: CASSQDRERSPLHF
CDR3 DNA: TGTGCCAGCAGCCAGGACAGGGAGAGGTCACCCCTCCACTTT

J gene: TRBJ2-1
clone size: -
D gene: TRBD2
V gene: TRBV7-3
CDR3 length: 15
CDR3 protein: CASSFGLAVYNEQFF
CDR3 DNA: TGTGCCAGCAGCTTCGGACTAGCGGTCTACAATGAGCAGTTCTTC

J gene: TRBJ2-3
clone size: -
D gene: TRBD2
V gene: TRBV6-5
CDR3 length: 15
CDR3 protein: CASSSSSGSPDTQYF
CDR3 DNA: TGTGCCAGCAGTTCCTCTAGCGGGAGCCCAGATACGCAGTATTTT

J gene: TRBJ1-3
clone size: -
D gene: -
V gene: TRBV6-2/TRBV6-3
CDR3 length: 14
CDR3 protein: CASSYQGLGNTIYF
CDR3 DNA: TGTGCCAGCAGTTACCAGGGGCTTGGAAACACCATATATTTT

J gene: TRBJ2-1
clone size: few
D gene: TRBD2
V gene: TRBV7-9
CDR3 length: 15
CDR3 protein: CASSPGTSGRLGQFF
CDR3 DNA: TGTGCCAGCAGCCCCGGGACTAGCGGGAGGCTAGGGCAGTTCTTC

J gene: TRBJ2-7
clone size: -
D gene: TRBD1
V gene: TRBV6-5
CDR3 length: 15
CDR3 protein: CASSYSSWGQYEQYF
CDR3 DNA: TGTGCCAGCAGTTACTCGAGTTGGGGACAGTACGAGCAGTACTTC

J gene: TRBJ2-1
clone size: -
D gene: TRBD1
V gene: TRBV7-9
CDR3 length: 14
CDR3 protein: CASSPGQGVHEQFF
CDR3 DNA: TGTGCCAGCAGCCCGGGACAGGGCGTCCATGAGCAGTTCTTC

J gene: TRBJ2-3
clone size: -
D gene: TRBD1
V gene: TRBV24-1
CDR3 length: 16
CDR3 protein: CATSDADRGSGLTQYF
CDR3 DNA: TGTGCCACCAGTGATGCGGACAGGGGGTCGGGGCTTACGCAGTATTTT

J gene: TRBJ1-1
clone size: -
D gene: TRBD1
V gene: TRBV5-4
CDR3 length: 13
CDR3 protein: CASSRGDREGAFF
CDR3 DNA: TGTGCCAGCAGCCGGGGGGACAGGGAGGGAGCTTTCTTT

J gene: TRBJ2-1
clone size: -
D gene: TRBD2
V gene: TRBV27
CDR3 length: 15
CDR3 protein: CASRGLAGGLNEQFF
CDR3 DNA: TGTGCCAGCAGGGGACTAGCGGGAGGGTTAAATGAGCAGTTCTTC

J gene: TRBJ2-4
clone size: -
D gene: -
V gene: TRBV13
CDR3 length: 16
CDR3 protein: CASSPRGRAAKNIQYF
CDR3 DNA: TGTGCCAGCAGCCCCAGGGGCCGGGCTGCCAAAAACATTCAGTACTTC

J gene: TRBJ1-5
clone size: -
D gene: -
V gene: TRBV6-5
CDR3 length: 15
CDR3 protein: CASSRGTSGYQPQHF
CDR3 DNA: TGTGCCAGCAGTAGGGGGACCTCGGGGTATCAGCCCCAGCATTTT

J gene: TRBJ1-2
clone size: -
D gene: TRBD1
V gene: TRBV7-3
CDR3 length: 15
CDR3 protein: CASSPRTGKGDGYTF
CDR3 DNA: TGTGCCAGCAGCCCTCGGACAGGGAAAGGGGATGGCTACACCTTC

J gene: TRBJ2-2
clone size: -
D gene: -
V gene: TRBV5-1
CDR3 length: 15
CDR3 protein: CASSLVVFQTGELFF
CDR3 DNA: TGCGCCAGCAGCTTGGTGGTATTTCAGACCGGGGAGCTGTTTTTT

J gene: TRBJ1-2
clone size: -
D gene: -
V gene: TRBV6-5
CDR3 length: 16
CDR3 protein: CASSYSTTSWAGGYTF
CDR3 DNA: TGTGCCAGCAGTTACTCGACGACATCCTGGGCGGGGGGCTACACCTTC

J gene: TRBJ2-1
clone size: once
D gene: -
V gene: TRBV9
CDR3 length: 13
CDR3 protein: CASSVRESGEQFF
CDR3 DNA: TGTGCCAGCAGCGTCCGGGAGTCGGGTGAGCAGTTCTTC

J gene: TRBJ2-5
clone size: -
D gene: -
V gene: TRBV7-9
CDR3 length: 12
CDR3 protein: CASSLRMETQYF
CDR3 DNA: TGTGCCAGCAGCTTGAGGATGGAGACCCAGTACTTC

J gene: TRBJ2-5
clone size: -
D gene: TRBD1
V gene: TRBV5-1
CDR3 length: 16
CDR3 protein: CASSLDGTGGAETQYF
CDR3 DNA: TGCGCCAGCAGCTTGGACGGGACAGGAGGAGCTGAGACCCAGTACTTC

J gene: TRBJ2-7
clone size: -
D gene: TRBD1
V gene: TRBV9
CDR3 length: 14
CDR3 protein: CASSPWDRDTEQYF
CDR3 DNA: TGTGCCAGCAGCCCCTGGGACAGGGATACCGAGCAGTACTTC

J gene: TRBJ1-4
clone size: -
D gene: -
V gene: TRBV18
CDR3 length: 15
CDR3 protein: CASSLGQLRDEKLFF
CDR3 DNA: TGTGCCAGCTCGCTCGGACAGTTGCGAGACGAAAAACTGTTTTTT

J gene: TRBJ1-2
clone size: -
D gene: -
V gene: TRBV5-5
CDR3 length: 12
CDR3 protein: CASSRQTYGYTF
CDR3 DNA: TGTGCCAGCAGCCGACAGACTTATGGCTACACCTTC

J gene: TRBJ2-7
clone size: -
D gene: TRBD2
V gene: TRBV2
CDR3 length: 15
CDR3 protein: CASNELASGSYEQYF
CDR3 DNA: TGTGCCAGCAATGAACTGGCTAGCGGAAGTTACGAGCAGTACTTC

J gene: TRBJ2-7
clone size: -
D gene: -
V gene: TRBV6-5
CDR3 length: 12
CDR3 protein: CASIDRRLEQYF
CDR3 DNA: TGTGCCAGCATCGACCGGAGGCTCGAGCAGTACTTC

J gene: TRBJ2-2
clone size: medium-sized
D gene: TRBD2
V gene: TRBV19
CDR3 length: 14
CDR3 protein: CASSRGLRRGELFF
CDR3 DNA: TGTGCCAGTAGCCGGGGACTACGGAGAGGGGAGCTGTTTTTT

J gene: TRBJ1-4
clone size: -
D gene: -
V gene: TRBV2
CDR3 length: 14
CDR3 protein: CATRGGGLGEKLFF
CDR3 DNA: TGTGCCACCAGAGGGGGGGGGCTGGGTGAAAAACTGTTTTTT

J gene: TRBJ2-1
clone size: -
D gene: TRBD2
V gene: TRBV5-1
CDR3 length: 15
CDR3 protein: CASSLDPTSRGEQFF
CDR3 DNA: TGCGCCAGCAGCTTGGATCCGACTAGCCGCGGTGAGCAGTTCTTC

J gene: TRBJ2-2
clone size: few
D gene: -
V gene: TRBV7-3
CDR3 length: 13
CDR3 protein: CASSQLGPGELFF
CDR3 DNA: TGTGCCAGCAGCCAACTAGGACCCGGGGAGCTGTTTTTT

J gene: TRBJ2-7
clone size: -
D gene: TRBD2
V gene: TRBV5-1
CDR3 length: 15
CDR3 protein: CASSLNAGGPYEQYF
CDR3 DNA: TGCGCCAGCAGCTTGAACGCGGGAGGGCCCTACGAGCAGTACTTC

J gene: TRBJ2-5
clone size: few
D gene: -
V gene: TRBV29-1
CDR3 length: 12
CDR3 protein: CSVPRGQETQYF
CDR3 DNA: TGCAGCGTCCCCCGGGGGCAAGAGACCCAGTACTTC

J gene: TRBJ2-2
clone size: -
D gene: -
V gene: TRBV10-1
CDR3 length: 14
CDR3 protein: CASRRQPNTGELFF
CDR3 DNA: TGCGCCAGCCGGAGACAGCCGAACACCGGGGAGCTGTTTTTT

J gene: TRBJ2-2
clone size: -
D gene: TRBD2
V gene: TRBV19
CDR3 length: 14
CDR3 protein: CASRPAGATGELFF
CDR3 DNA: TGTGCCAGTAGGCCGGCGGGAGCTACCGGGGAGCTGTTTTTT

J gene: TRBJ2-1
clone size: -
D gene: TRBD2
V gene: TRBV28
CDR3 length: 14
CDR3 protein: CASSRFSGNNEQFF
CDR3 DNA: TGTGCCAGCAGTCGCTTTAGCGGGAACAATGAGCAGTTCTTC

J gene: TRBJ1-5
clone size: -
D gene: -
V gene: TRBV7-8
CDR3 length: 15
CDR3 protein: CASSLVEGRGQPQHF
CDR3 DNA: TGTGCCAGCAGCTTAGTGGAGGGGAGAGGTCAGCCCCAGCATTTT

J gene: TRBJ2-3
clone size: -
D gene: TRBD2
V gene: TRBV9
CDR3 length: 16
CDR3 protein: CASSVEASGDTDTQYF
CDR3 DNA: TGTGCCAGCAGCGTAGAGGCTAGCGGGGACACAGATACGCAGTATTTT